The present T cell receptor beta chain was sequenced within a study of T cells in Graves' hyperthyroidism and ophthalmopathy. TCR beta CDR3 sequences were amplified from RNA transcripts. In the first-round RT-PCR of the TCR CDR3, the HTBI primer set was used. TCRdb redid the calling of the multiplex PCR reads with MiXCR, one entry per CDR3 protein. The sample records around 350,000 distinct CDR3 sequences, approximately 25% being singletons. This CDR3 has 17 amino acids. Germline CDR1 reads SGHAT; CDR2 reads FQNNGV. Germline trimming cut 5 bases from V and 6 bases from J; bases unmatched to any gene: 11. This clonotype was counted ten times or more. An absence of ophthalmopathy progression within 18 months meant stable Graves' hyperthyroidism. Hyperthyroidism in the patients, aged 18 to 65, was newly diagnosed and under 2 months in duration. Lactation, pregnancy, other autoimmune disease or uncontrolled infection led to exclusion of patients.

The sample consisted of blood. This receptor was taken from a middle-aged man with Graves' hyperthyroidism. This rearrangement joins TRBV11-2 to TRBJ2-2, with TRBD1 identical over 11 bases. The CDR3 is CASSLLTRDRGAGELFF. For the CDR3, the DNA is TGTGCCAGCAGCCTCCTGACCCGGGACAGGGGGGCCGGGGAGCTGTTTTTT.